The 7 T cell receptor beta chains presented below share a single source sample, sequenced in a study of blood T cell repertoires in COVID-19 (dated by TCRdb to about 2020). The library was generated by the immunoSEQ multiplex PCR assay. TCRdb carries this immuneACCESS record with in-frame sequences only. Its versions omit some clonotypes, under half of them owing to an unresolved V gene in the studies checked, with the rest unexplained. The table for this sample lists some 180,000 clones; about 86% of them were counted only once. The ten largest make up less than 25% of the sample. Sequenced material: peripheral blood. The receptors come from a man aged 65-85 years with active or convalescent COVID-19.

J is TRBJ2-7 and V is TRBV12-3 or TRBV12-4; tentative D call: TRBD1 (6 bases). V lost 7 bases, J lost 1 base, and 11 bases lay in between. The CDR3 is made up of 13 amino acids. CDR3 coding DNA: TGTGCCAGCAAGCGGACAGCTTCCTACGAGCAGTACTTC. Translated, it gives CASKRTASYEQYF.

The V call is TRBV15, the J call TRBJ2-3, with 7 nucleotides matching TRBD2. CDR1 LNHNV and CDR2 YYDKDF come from the germline V gene (reference sequence). CDR3 size: 18 residues. The J segment lost 0 bases and the V segment lost 1 base, leaving 10 bases of the junction unmatched. The CDR3 is CATSRGPPSGSSTDTQYF. The CDR3 region has the DNA TGTGCCACCAGCAGAGGCCCCCCTAGCGGTTCTAGCACAGATACGCAGTATTTT.

The rearrangement links TRBV5-1 to TRBJ2-6; D gene unclear. Germline CDR1 is SGHRS and CDR2 is YFSETQ. Trimming removed 1 base from V and 0 bases from J, with 5 bases in between. The CDR3 length is 15 residues. CDR3 loop: CASSLSISGANVLTF. In nucleotides, the CDR3 is TGCGCCAGCAGCTTGTCCATCTCTGGGGCCAACGTCCTGACTTTC.

The chain is built from TRBV24-1 and TRBJ1-5, with a possible D match to TRBD1 (5 bases). The V end lost 6 bases, the J end lost 2 bases, and 10 bases lay between the germline ends. The germline V gene has CDR1 KGHDR and CDR2 SFDVKD. The CDR3 runs 14 residues. CDR3 residues: CATSPGSGNQPQHF. As DNA, the CDR3 is TGTGCCACCAGTCCAGGGTCGGGCAATCAGCCCCAGCATTTT.

The rearrangement joins TRBV21-1 to TRBJ1-3; the table gives TRBD1 as D, unverified against the DNA. TRBV21-1 is annotated as a pseudogene. The CDR3 spans 20 residues. The CDR3 DNA reads as TGTGCCAGCAGCAAAGGCCCCGCTTACAGGGGGCTCTGTCTTCGGAACACCATATATTTT. The encoded protein is CASSKGPAYRGLCLRNTIYF.

This sequence joins TRBV6-5 and TRBJ1-3; the D gene is possibly TRBD1 (6 bases). Germline lookup yields CDR1 MNHEY and CDR2 SVGAGI. V gave up 4 bases and J gave up 2 bases, with 12 bases separating them. The CDR3 sequence is 15 residues long. This CDR3 is CASSFQRGTGNTIYF. The CDR3 nucleotides read TGTGCCAGCAGTTTCCAGAGGGGGACTGGAAACACCATATATTTT.

V gene TRBV19 combines with J gene TRBJ1-5, with 9 bases matching TRBD1. CDR1 is LNHDA, CDR2 SQIVND, per germline (reference sequence). The V and J ends lost 5 bases and 7 bases, in that order; junction bases with no gene match: 9. CDR3 length: 15 amino acids. The CDR3 loop is CASSRGTGGEQPQHF. The CDR3 bases are TGTGCCAGTAGTCGGGGTACAGGGGGCGAACAGCCCCAGCATTTT.